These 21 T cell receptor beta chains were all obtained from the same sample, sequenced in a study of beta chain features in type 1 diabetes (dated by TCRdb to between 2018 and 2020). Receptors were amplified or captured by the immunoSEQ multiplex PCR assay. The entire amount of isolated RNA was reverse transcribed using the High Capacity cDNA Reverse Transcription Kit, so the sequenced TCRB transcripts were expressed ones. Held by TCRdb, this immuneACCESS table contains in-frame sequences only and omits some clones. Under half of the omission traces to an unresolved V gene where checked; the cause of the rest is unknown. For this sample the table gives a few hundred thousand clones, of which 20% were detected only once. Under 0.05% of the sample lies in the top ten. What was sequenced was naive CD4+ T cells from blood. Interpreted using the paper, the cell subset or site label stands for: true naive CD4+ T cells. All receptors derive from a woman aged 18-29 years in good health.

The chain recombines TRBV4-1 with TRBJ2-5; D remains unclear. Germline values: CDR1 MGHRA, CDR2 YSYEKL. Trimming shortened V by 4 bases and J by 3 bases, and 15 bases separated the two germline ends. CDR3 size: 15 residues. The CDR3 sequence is CASSPQAFSEETQYF. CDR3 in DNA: TGCGCCAGCAGCCCTCAGGCATTTTCCGAAGAGACCCAGTACTTC.

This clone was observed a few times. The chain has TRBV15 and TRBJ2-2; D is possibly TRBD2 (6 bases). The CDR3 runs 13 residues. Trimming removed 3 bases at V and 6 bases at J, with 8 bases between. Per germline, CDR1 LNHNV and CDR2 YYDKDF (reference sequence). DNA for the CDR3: TGTGCCACCAGCAGGTCGGGGGCCGGGGAGCTGTTTTTT. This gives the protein CATSRSGAGELFF.

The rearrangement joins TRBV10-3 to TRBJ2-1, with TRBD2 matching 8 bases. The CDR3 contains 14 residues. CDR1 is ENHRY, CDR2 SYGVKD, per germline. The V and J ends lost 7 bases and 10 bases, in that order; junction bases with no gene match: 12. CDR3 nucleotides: TGTGCCATCAAGGACAGCGGGGGTGCAGACGAGCAGTTCTTC. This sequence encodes CAIKDSGGADEQFF.

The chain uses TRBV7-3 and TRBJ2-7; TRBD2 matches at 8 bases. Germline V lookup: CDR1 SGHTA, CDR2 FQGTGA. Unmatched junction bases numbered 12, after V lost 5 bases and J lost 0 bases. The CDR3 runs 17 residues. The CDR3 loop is CASSPALISGTSYEQYF. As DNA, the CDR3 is TGTGCCAGCAGCCCGGCATTGATTAGCGGGACCTCCTACGAGCAGTACTTC.

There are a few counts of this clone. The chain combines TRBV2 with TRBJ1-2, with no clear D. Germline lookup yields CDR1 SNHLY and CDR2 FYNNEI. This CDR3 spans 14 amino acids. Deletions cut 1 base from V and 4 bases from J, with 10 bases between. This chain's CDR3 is CASSEGAGFYGYTF. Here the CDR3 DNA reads TGTGCCAGCAGTGAAGGGGCAGGCTTCTATGGCTACACCTTC.

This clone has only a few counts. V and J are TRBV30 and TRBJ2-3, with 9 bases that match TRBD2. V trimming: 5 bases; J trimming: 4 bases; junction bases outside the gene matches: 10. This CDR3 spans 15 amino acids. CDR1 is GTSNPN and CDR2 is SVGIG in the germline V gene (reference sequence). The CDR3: CAWVPAGGSADTQYF. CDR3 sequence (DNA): TGTGCCTGGGTCCCGGCGGGAGGGTCGGCAGATACGCAGTATTTT. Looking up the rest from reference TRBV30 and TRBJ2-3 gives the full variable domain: SQTIHQWPATLVQPVGSPLSLECTVEGTSNPNLYWYRQAAGRGLQLLFYSVGIGQISSEVPQNLSASRPQDRQFILSSKKLLLSDSGFYLCAWVPAGGSADTQYFGPGTRLTVL.

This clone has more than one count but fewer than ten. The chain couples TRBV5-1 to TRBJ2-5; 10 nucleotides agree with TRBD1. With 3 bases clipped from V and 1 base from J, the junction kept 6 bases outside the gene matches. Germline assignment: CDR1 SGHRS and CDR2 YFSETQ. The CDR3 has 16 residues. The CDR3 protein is CASSWGTGDPQETQYF. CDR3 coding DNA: TGCGCCAGCAGCTGGGGGACAGGGGATCCCCAAGAGACCCAGTACTTC.

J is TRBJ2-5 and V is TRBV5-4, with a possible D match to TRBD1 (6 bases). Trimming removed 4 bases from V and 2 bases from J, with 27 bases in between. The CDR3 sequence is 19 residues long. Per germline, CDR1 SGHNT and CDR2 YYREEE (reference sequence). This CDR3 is CASSPGAIFRTGLQETQYF. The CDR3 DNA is TGTGCCAGCAGCCCAGGGGCTATCTTTCGGACTGGGCTGCAAGAGACCCAGTACTTC.

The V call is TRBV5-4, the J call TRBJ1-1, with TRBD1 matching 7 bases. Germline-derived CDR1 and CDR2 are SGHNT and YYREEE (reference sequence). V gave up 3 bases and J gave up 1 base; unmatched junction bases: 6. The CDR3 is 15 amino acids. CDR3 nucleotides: TGTGCCAGCAGCTCGGCGACAGGGACGAACACTGAAGCTTTCTTT. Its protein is CASSSATGTNTEAFF.

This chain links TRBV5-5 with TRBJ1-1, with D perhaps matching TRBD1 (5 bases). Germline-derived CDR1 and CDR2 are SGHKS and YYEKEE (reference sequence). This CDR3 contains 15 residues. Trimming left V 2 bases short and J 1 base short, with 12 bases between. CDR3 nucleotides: TGTGCCAGCAGCTTTATGTTGGGGGGGAACACTGAAGCTTTCTTT. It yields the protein CASSFMLGGNTEAFF. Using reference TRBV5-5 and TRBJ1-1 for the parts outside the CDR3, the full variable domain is DAGVTQSPTHLIKTRGQQVTLRCSPISGHKSVSWYQQVLGQGPQFIFQYYEKEERGRGNFPDRFSARQFPNYSSELNVNALLLGDSALYLCASSFMLGGNTEAFFGQGTRLTVV.

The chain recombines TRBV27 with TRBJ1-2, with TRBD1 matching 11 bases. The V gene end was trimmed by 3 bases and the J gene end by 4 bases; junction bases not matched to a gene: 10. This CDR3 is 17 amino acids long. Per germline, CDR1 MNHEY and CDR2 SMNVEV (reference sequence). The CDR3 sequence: CASSFRWTGGAPYGYTF. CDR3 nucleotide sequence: TGTGCCAGCAGTTTCCGATGGACAGGGGGCGCTCCCTATGGCTACACCTTC.

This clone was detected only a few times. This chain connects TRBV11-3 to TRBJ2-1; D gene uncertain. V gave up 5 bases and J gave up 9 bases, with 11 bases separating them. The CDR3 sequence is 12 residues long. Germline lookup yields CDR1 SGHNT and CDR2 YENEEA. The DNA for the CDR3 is TGTGCCAGCAGCCCTGTTGCGGCTGAGCAGTTCTTC. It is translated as CASSPVAAEQFF.

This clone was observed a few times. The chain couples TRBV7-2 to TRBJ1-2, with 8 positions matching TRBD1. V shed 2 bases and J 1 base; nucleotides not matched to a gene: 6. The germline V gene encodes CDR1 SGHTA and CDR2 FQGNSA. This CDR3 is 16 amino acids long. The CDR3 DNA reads TGTGCCAGCAGCTTACAGGGGGCAGGGGTTAACTATGGCTACACCTTC. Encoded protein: CASSLQGAGVNYGYTF.

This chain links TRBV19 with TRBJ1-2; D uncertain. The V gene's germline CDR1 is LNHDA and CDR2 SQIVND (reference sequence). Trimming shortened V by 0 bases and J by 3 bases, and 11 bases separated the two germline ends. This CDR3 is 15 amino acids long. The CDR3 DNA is TGTGCCAGTAGTATAGATCTCGACTCCTACTATGGCTACACCTTC. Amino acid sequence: CASSIDLDSYYGYTF. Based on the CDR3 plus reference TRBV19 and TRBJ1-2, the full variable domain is DGGITQSPKYLFRKEGQNVTLSCEQNLNHDAMYWYRQDPGQGLRLIYYSQIVNDFQKGDIAEGYSVSREKKESFPLTVTSAQKNPTAFYLCASSIDLDSYYGYTFGSGTRLTVV.

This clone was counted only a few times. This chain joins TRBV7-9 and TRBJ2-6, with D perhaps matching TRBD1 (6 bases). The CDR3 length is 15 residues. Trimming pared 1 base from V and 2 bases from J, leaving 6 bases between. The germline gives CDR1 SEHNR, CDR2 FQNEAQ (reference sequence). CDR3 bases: TGTGCCAGCAGCTTAGACAGGGCTGGGGCCAACGTCCTGACTTTC. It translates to CASSLDRAGANVLTF. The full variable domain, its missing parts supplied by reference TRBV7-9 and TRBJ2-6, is DTGVSQNPRHKITKRGQNVTFRCDPISEHNRLYWYRQTLGQGPEFLTYFQNEAQLEKSRLLSDRFSAERPKGSFSTLEIQRTEQGDSAMYLCASSLDRAGANVLTFGAGSRLTVL.

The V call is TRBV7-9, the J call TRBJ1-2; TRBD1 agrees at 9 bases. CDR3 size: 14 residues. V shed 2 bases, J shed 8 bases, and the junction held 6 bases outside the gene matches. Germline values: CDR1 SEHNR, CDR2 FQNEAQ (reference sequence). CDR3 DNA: TGTGCCAGCAGCTTACAGGGACAGGGTTTCGGCTACACCTTC. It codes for CASSLQGQGFGYTF.

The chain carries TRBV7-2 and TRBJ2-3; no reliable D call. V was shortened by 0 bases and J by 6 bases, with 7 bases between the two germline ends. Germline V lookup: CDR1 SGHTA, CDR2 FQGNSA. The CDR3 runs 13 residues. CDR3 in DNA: TGTGCCAGCAGCTTAGCCAATTCCGATACGCAGTATTTT. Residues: CASSLANSDTQYF.

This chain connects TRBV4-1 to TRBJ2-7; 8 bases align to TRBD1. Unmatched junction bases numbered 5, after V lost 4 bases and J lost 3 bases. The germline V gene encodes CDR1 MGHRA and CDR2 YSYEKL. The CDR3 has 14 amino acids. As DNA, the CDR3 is TGCGCCAGCAGCCTAGATACAGGGGGCTACGAGCAGTACTTC. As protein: CASSLDTGGYEQYF.

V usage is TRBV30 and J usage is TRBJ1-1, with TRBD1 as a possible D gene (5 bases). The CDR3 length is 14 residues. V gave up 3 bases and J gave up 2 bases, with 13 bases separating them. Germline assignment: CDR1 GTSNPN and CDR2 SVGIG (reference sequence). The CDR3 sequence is CAWRRDSVNTEAFF. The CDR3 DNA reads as TGTGCCTGGAGGAGAGACAGTGTAAACACTGAAGCTTTCTTT.

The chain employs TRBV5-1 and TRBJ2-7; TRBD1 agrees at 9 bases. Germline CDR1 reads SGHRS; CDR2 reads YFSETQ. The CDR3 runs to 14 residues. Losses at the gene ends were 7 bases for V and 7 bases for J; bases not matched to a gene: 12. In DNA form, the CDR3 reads TGCGCCAGCGCATCTTCCGGGACAGGGCAGGAGCAGTACTTC. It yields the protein CASASSGTGQEQYF.

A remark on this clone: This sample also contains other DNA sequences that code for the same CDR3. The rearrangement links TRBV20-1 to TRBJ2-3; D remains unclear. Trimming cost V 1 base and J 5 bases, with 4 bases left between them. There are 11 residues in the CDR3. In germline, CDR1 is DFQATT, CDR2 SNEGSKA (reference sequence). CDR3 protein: CSARGGDTQYF. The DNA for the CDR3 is TGCAGTGCTAGAGGCGGAGATACGCAGTATTTT.